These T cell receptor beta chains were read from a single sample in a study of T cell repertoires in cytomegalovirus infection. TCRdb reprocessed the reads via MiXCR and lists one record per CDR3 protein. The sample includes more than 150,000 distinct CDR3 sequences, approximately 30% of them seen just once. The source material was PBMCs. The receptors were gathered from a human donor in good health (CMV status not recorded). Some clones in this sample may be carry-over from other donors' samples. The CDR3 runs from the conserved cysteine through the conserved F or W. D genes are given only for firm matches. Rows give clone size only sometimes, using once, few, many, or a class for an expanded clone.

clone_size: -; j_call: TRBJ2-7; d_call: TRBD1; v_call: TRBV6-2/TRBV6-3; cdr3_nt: TGTGCCAGCAGTTACCCGGGACAGGGCTACTCCTACGAGCAGTACTTC; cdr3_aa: CASSYPGQGYSYEQYF
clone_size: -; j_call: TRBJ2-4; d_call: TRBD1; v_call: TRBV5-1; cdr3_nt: TGCGCCAGCAGCCGACGACAGGGGGCGAACATTCAGTACTTC; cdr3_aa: CASSRRQGANIQYF
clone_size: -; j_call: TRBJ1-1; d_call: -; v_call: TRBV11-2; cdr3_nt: TGTGCCAGCAGGGTCGGGGGTGCAGGTACTGAAGCTTTCTTT; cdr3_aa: CASRVGGAGTEAFF
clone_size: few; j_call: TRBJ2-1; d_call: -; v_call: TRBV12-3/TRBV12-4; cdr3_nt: TGTGCCAGCATCGGACCCGAAGATGAGCAGTTCTTC; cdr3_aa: CASIGPEDEQFF
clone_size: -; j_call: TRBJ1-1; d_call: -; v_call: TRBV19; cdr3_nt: TGTGCCAGTAGTATCTCGACAGCCAAGAACACTGAAGCTTTCTTT; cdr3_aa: CASSISTAKNTEAFF
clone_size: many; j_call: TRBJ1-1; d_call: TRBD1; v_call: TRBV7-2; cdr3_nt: TGTGCCAGCAGCTCCCGACAGGGGGCGGAGAACACTGAAGCTTTCTTT; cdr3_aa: CASSSRQGAENTEAFF
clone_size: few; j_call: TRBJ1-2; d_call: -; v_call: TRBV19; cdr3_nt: TGTGCCAGTAGTCGCCGAGGGAACTATGGCTACACCTTC; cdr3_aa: CASSRRGNYGYTF
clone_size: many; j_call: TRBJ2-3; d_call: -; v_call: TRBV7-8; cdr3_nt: TGTGCCAGCAGCCTCTACAAGAGGGCAGATACGCAGTATTTT; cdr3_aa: CASSLYKRADTQYF
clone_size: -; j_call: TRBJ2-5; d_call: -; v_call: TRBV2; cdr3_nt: TGTGCCAGCAGTGAAATGGCAGAAGAGACCCAGTACTTC; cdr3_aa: CASSEMAEETQYF
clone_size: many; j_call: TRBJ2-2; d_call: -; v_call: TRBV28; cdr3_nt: TGTGCCAGCAGTCCAAGGTCAGGAGCGAACACCGGGGAGCTGTTTTTT; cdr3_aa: CASSPRSGANTGELFF
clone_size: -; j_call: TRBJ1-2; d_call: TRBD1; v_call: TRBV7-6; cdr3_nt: TGTGCCAGCAGCTTGGGACAGTCTGAGGGCTATGGCTACACCTTC; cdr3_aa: CASSLGQSEGYGYTF
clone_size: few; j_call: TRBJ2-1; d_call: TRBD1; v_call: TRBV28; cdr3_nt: TGTGCCAGCACCGTGAGACAGGGGGCGGGGTGGCAGTTCTTC; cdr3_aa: CASTVRQGAGWQFF
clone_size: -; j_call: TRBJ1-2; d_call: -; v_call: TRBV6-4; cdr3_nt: TGTGCCAGCAGTGAAGGCAGGAATGGTGGCTACACCTTC; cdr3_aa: CASSEGRNGGYTF
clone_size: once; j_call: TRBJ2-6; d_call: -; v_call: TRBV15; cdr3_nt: TGTGCCACCAGCAGAGTATCTTTTGGGGCCAACGTCCTGACTTTC; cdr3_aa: CATSRVSFGANVLTF
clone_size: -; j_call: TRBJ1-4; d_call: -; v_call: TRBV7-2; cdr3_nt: TGTGCCAGCAGCATTCGAGGGGGGAATGAAAAACTGTTTTTT; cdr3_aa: CASSIRGGNEKLFF
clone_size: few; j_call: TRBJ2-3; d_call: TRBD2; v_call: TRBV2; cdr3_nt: TGTGCCAGCAGTGAATCGGGACTAGCGGGGGGTAATACGCAGTATTTT; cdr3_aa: CASSESGLAGGNTQYF
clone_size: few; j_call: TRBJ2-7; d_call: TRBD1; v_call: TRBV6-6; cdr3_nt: TGTGCCAGCAGTTATGGGACAGGGATCACCTACGAGCAGTACTTC; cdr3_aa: CASSYGTGITYEQYF
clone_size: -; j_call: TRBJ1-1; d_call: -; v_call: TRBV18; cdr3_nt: TGTGCCAGCTTCTTGACGGAAAATGAAGCTTTCTTT; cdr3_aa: CASFLTENEAFF
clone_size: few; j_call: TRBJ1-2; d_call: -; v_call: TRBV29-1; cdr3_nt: TGCAGCGTTGATCGAGGGAGCTATGGCTACACCTTC; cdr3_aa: CSVDRGSYGYTF
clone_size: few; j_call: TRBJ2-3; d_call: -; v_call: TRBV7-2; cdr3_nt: TGTGCCAGCAGCTCAATCGGACAGCCCACAGATACGCAGTATTTT; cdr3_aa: CASSSIGQPTDTQYF
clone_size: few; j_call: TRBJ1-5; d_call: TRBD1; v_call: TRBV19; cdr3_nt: TGTGCCAGTAGTTTCTTGGACAGGGGACGTCAGCCCCAGCATTTT; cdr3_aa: CASSFLDRGRQPQHF
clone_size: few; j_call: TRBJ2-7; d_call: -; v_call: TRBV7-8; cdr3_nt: TGTGCCAGCAGCCCGCGCCCGGCAGGACACGAGCAGTACTTC; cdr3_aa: CASSPRPAGHEQYF
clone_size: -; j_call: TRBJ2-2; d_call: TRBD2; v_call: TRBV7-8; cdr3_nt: TGTGCCAGCAGCTTAGCTGGACTAGAGAGCACCGGGGAGCTGTTTTTT; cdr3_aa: CASSLAGLESTGELFF
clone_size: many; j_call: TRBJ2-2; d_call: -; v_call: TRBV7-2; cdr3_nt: TGTGCCAGCAGCTCACCTACAAAAAAGGCCGGGGAGCTGTTTTTT; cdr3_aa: CASSSPTKKAGELFF
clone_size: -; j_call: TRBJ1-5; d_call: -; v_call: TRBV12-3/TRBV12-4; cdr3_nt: TGTGCCAGCAGTTTAGCTGGGGGCCATCAGCCCCAGCATTTT; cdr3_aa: CASSLAGGHQPQHF
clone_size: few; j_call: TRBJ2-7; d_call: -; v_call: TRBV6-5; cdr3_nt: TGTGCCAGCAGTCCACAGGGTTATCGCGAGCAGTACTTC; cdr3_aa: CASSPQGYREQYF
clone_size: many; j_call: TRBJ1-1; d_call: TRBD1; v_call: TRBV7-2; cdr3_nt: TGTGCCAGCAGCTTGTACGCCAAGACAGGGGGGAAGAGGAACACTGAAGCTTTCTTT; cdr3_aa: CASSLYAKTGGKRNTEAFF
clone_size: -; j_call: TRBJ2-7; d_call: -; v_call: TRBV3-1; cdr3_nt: TGTGCCAGCAGCCCCGGCAGGGGTTTTTACGAGCAGTACTTC; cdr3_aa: CASSPGRGFYEQYF
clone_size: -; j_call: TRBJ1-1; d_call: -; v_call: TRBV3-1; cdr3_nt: TGTGCCAGCAGCCAGACCCCGGGACAAGGGAACACTGAAGCTTTCTTT; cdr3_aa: CASSQTPGQGNTEAFF
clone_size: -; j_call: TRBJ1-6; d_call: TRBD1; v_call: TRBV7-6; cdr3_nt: TGTGCCAGCAGCCCTACAGGGGCTTCCTATTCACCCCTCCACTTT; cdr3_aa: CASSPTGASYSPLHF
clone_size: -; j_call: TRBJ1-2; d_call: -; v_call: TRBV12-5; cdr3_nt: TGTGCTAGTGGACTGAATGCTAACTATGGCTACACCTTC; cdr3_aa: CASGLNANYGYTF
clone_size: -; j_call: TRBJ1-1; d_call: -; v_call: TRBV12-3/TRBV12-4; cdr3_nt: TGTGCCAGCAGTTTAACAATGGGGGGTACTGAAGCTTTCTTT; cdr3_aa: CASSLTMGGTEAFF
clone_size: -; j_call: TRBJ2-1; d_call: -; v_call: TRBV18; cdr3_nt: TGTGCCAGCTCACAGTATGGTGAGCAGTTCTTC; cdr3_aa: CASSQYGEQFF
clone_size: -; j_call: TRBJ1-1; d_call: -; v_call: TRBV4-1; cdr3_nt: TGCGCCAGCAGCCAAGCTGGGGGTCCCACTGAAGCTTTCTTT; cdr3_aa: CASSQAGGPTEAFF
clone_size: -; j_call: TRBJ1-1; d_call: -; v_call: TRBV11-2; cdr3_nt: TGTGCCAGCAGCTCCGTCAAGGGCTACACTGAAGCTTTCTTT; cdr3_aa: CASSSVKGYTEAFF
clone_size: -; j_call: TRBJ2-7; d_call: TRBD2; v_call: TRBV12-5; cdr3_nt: TGTGCTAGTGGTTCTGGACTAGCGGGGGCCTCGTATTCCTACGAGCAGTACTTC; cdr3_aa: CASGSGLAGASYSYEQYF
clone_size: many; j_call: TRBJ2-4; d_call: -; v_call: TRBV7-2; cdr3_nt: TGTGCCAGCACCCGGGACTTAGCCAAAAACATTCAGTACTTC; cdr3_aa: CASTRDLAKNIQYF
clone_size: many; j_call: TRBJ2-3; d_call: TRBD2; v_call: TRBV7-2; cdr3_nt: TGTGCCAGCAGCGGTAGACTAGCGGGGCTCACAGATACGCAGTATTTT; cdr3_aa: CASSGRLAGLTDTQYF
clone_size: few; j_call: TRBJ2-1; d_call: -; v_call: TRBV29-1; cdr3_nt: TGCAGCGTTGGCGGGGTTAGGGCAGGTTACAATGAGCAGTTCTTC; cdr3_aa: CSVGGVRAGYNEQFF
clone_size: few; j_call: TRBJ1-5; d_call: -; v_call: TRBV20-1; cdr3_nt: TGCAGTGCTTATTCCTCGGGGGATAGCAATCAGCCCCAGCATTTT; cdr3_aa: CSAYSSGDSNQPQHF
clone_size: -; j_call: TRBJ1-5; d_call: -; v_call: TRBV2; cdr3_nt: TGTGCCAGCAGTAGGACAGCCGATCAGCCCCAGCATTTT; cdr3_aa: CASSRTADQPQHF
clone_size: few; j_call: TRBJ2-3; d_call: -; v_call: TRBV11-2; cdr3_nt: TGTGCCAGCAGCTTACACGGGAGCCCCACAGATACGCAGTATTTT; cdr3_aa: CASSLHGSPTDTQYF
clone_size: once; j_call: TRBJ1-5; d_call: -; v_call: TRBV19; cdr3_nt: TGTGCCAGTACCCAAGTAGGGGATTTGCATCAGCCCCAGCATTTT; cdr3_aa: CASTQVGDLHQPQHF
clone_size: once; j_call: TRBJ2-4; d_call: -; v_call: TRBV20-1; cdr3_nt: TGCAGTGGTCAGGGGTCGGAGGCCAAAAACATTCAGTACTTC; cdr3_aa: CSGQGSEAKNIQYF
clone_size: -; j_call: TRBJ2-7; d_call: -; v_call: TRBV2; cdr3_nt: TGTGCCAGCAGTTACCAGGGAAAAATCGAGCAGTACTTC; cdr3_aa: CASSYQGKIEQYF